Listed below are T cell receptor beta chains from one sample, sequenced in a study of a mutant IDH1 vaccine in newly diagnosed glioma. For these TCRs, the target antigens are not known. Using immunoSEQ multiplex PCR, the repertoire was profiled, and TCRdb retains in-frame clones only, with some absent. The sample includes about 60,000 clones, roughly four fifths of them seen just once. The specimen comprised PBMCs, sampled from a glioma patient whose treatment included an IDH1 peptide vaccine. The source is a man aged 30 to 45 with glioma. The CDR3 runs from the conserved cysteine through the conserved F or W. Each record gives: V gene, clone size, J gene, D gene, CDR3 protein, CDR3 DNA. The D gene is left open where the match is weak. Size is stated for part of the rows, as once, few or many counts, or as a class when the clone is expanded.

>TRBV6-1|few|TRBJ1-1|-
CASSAQFRGTEAFF
TGTGCCAGCAGTGCTCAATTTAGGGGTACTGAAGCTTTCTTT
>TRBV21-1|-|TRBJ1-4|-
CASSRLGREKLFF
TGTGCCAGCAGCCGACTAGGGAGGGAAAAACTGTTTTTT
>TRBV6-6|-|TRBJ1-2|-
CASSYSQGYGYTF
TGTGCCAGCAGTTACTCTCAGGGCTATGGCTACACCTTC
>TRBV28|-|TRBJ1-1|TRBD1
CASSFLGQGGTEAFF
TGTGCCAGCAGTTTCCTTGGACAGGGAGGAACTGAAGCTTTCTTT
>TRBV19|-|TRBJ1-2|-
CASSIGDPILGYTF
TGTGCCAGTAGTATAGGGGACCCTATACTTGGCTACACCTTC
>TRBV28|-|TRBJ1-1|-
CASSSHRVNTEAFF
TGTGCCAGCAGTTCTCACAGGGTGAACACTGAAGCTTTCTTT
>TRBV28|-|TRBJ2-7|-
CASRLSLVVDEQYF
TGTGCCAGCAGGTTAAGTCTCGTTGTGGACGAGCAGTACTTC
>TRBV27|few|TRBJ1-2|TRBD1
CASSSTGGRYGYTF
TGTGCCAGCAGTTCCACAGGGGGCCGGTATGGCTACACCTTC
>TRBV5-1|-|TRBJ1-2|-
CASSLDLLSYGYTF
TGCGCCAGCAGCTTGGATCTGCTCTCATATGGCTACACCTTC
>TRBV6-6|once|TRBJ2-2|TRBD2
CASRRGGLDTGELFF
TGTGCCAGCAGGCGGGGGGGCCTGGACACCGGGGAGCTGTTTTTT
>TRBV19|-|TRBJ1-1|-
CASSIGAPSKIPGPEAFF
TGTGCCAGTAGTATAGGGGCGCCGAGCAAGATTCCAGGGCCTGAAGCTTTCTTT
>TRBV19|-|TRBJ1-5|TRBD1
CASSGTGNQPQHF
TGTGCCAGTAGCGGGACAGGCAATCAGCCCCAGCATTTT
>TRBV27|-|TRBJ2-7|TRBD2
CASSLYGLADYEQYF
TGTGCCAGCAGTTTGTACGGACTAGCGGACTACGAGCAGTACTTC
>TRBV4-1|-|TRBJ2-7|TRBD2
CASSHPGGMSEQYF
TGCGCCAGCAGCCACCCCGGGGGGATGAGCGAGCAGTACTTC
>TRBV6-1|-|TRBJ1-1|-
CASSGQWNTEAFF
TGTGCCAGCAGTGGACAGTGGAACACTGAAGCTTTCTTT
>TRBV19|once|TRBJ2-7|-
CASGRGTSTHEQYF
TGTGCCAGTGGCAGGGGAACCTCAACCCACGAGCAGTACTTC
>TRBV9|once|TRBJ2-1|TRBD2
CASSASGRPKYNEQFF
TGTGCCAGCAGCGCTAGCGGGAGGCCGAAATACAATGAGCAGTTCTTC
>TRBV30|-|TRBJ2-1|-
CAWRSSYNEQFF
TGTGCCTGGAGGAGCTCCTACAATGAGCAGTTCTTC
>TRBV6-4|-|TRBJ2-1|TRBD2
CASSLELADYNEQFF
TGTGCCAGCAGTTTAGAACTAGCGGATTACAATGAGCAGTTCTTC
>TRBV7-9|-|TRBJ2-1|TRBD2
CASSIGTSGRFTGYNEQFF
TGTGCCAGCAGCATAGGGACTAGCGGGAGGTTCACTGGGTACAATGAGCAGTTCTTC
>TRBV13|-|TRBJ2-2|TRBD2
CASSAGRGGHTGELFF
TGTGCCAGCAGCGCAGGGCGGGGGGGCCACACCGGGGAGCTGTTTTTT
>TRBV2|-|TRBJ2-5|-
CASSGTDQETQYF
TGTGCCAGCAGTGGGACAGATCAAGAGACCCAGTACTTC
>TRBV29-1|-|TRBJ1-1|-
CSVGSAGMSTEAFF
TGCAGCGTTGGGTCGGCAGGGATGAGCACTGAAGCTTTCTTT
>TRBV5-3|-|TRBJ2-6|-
CASSLIGDGANVLTF
TGTGCCAGCAGCCTGATCGGGGATGGGGCCAACGTCCTGACTTTC
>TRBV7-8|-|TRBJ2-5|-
CASSLRTGAVQETQYF
TGTGCCAGCAGCTTACGTACCGGGGCGGTCCAAGAGACCCAGTACTTC